This entry features one TCR beta chain sequence. Antigen: not known. From the reads, TCRdb called clonotypes with MiXCR, one entry per CDR3 protein. The sample shows 150,000 to 200,000 distinct CDR3 sequences, 28% of them seen only once. The entry originates in a study of T cell repertoires in cytomegalovirus infection. Trimming left V 1 base short and J 6 bases short, with 9 bases between. The V gene's germline CDR1 is SGHVS and CDR2 FNYEAQ. The CDR3 is 13 residues long. Study-wide findings and caveats: The study identified carriers of CMV plus the relevant HLA from cumulative public TCR beta family frequency.

The origin of this receptor is a human donor in good health (CMV status not recorded). Some clones in this sample may be carry-over from other donors' samples. This chain uses TRBV7-6 with TRBJ1-2; no firm D call. The sequenced sample consisted of PBMCs. The CDR3, as DNA: TGTGCCAGCAGCTTAGATATGCGGGATGGCTACACCTTC. This translates into CASSLDMRDGYTF.